This TCR beta chain was profiled in a study of cytomegalovirus exposure and HLA in healthy donors. Study findings and constraints: A classifier reportedly called cytomegalovirus status with high sensitivity and specificity. Researchers counted around 160 TCR beta chains as cytomegalovirus-associated. Among the CMV-associated chains, a few were confirmed in vitro as specific for CMV antigens.

As to this clone: What it binds is not known.

The donors were members of the validation cohort comprising over 100 subjects, separate from the roughly 680-subject first cohort. Some clones are missing from TCRdb's copy, which holds only in-frame ones; the method was immunoSEQ multiplex PCR. The profile covers 150,000 to 180,000 clones, with about 86% appearing a single time and less than 2.5% taken by the ten largest. This CDR3 has 15 amino acids. Per germline, CDR1 SEHNR and CDR2 FQNEAQ (reference sequence). V was pared by 8 bases and J by 0 bases, with 5 bases of the junction left unmatched. This TCR derives from a human donor in good health. The chain couples TRBV7-9 to TRBJ2-5; 11 positions match TRBD2. Sequenced material: PBMCs. Here the CDR3 DNA reads TGTGCCAGCTATGGGACTAGCGGATACCAAGAGACCCAGTACTTC. Encoded protein: CASYGTSGYQETQYF.